This passage covers 9 T cell receptor beta chains from one sample sequenced in a study of tumor-infiltrating lymphocytes in oesophageal squamous cell carcinoma. TCRdb recomputed calls from the PCR reads with MiXCR, one row per CDR3 protein. The sample holds roughly 3,700 distinct CDR3 sequences; 11% to 15% are singletons and the top ten take roughly a fifth. Input material: esophageal tumor tissue. All receptors derive from a male donor with esophageal squamous cell carcinoma.

A remark on this clonotype: A read error is likely, as this CDR3 ends without the conserved phenylalanine or tryptophan. The DNA is left out, because the CDR3 cannot be placed on it with certainty; the CDR3 is given as TCRdb lists it. This rearrangement joins TRBV7-4 to TRBJ1-1; TRBD1 reflects the table's D call only, with no check against the DNA. The CDR3 contains 18 residues when both ends are counted. The germline V gene encodes CDR1 SGHVT and CDR2 SQSDAQ. CDR3 amino acids: CASSANPRQVTMATPSVR.

This clonotype was found a few times. The chain has TRBV19 and TRBJ1-1, with 9 bases aligning to TRBD1. V gave up 5 bases and J gave up 1 base; unmatched junction bases: 5. CDR3 size: 15 residues. Per the germline V gene, CDR1 is LNHDA and CDR2 is SQIVND (reference sequence). The CDR3 sequence: CASSRTGAPNTEAFF. As DNA, the CDR3 is TGTGCCAGTAGTCGGACAGGGGCCCCGAACACTGAAGCTTTCTTT.

This clonotype showed up many times. The chain employs TRBV5-1 and TRBJ2-1; TRBD2 aligns across 9 bases. V lost 4 bases and J lost 10; bases outside the gene matches: 3. The CDR3 extends over 12 amino acids. Germline CDR1 is SGHRS and CDR2 is YFSETQ. CDR3 loop: CASSDGLAEQFF. Here the CDR3 DNA reads TGCGCCAGCAGCGACGGACTAGCGGAGCAGTTCTTC. The whole variable domain, filled in from reference TRBV5-1 and TRBJ2-1, reads KAGVTQTPRYLIKTRGQQVTLSCSPISGHRSVSWYQQTPGQGLQFLFEYFSETQRNKGNFPGRFSGRQFSNSRSEMNVSTLELGDSALYLCASSDGLAEQFFGPGTRLTVL.

The chain recombines TRBV5-1 with TRBJ2-7, with 10 bases lining up with TRBD2. From germline, CDR1 is SGHRS and CDR2 YFSETQ. The V segment lost 0 bases and the J segment 0 bases; nucleotides outside the gene matches: 12. This CDR3 is built from 19 residues. The CDR3 here is CASSLGYQRGGRRSYEQYF. CDR3 bases: TGCGCCAGCAGCTTGGGGTATCAGCGGGGGGGGCGCCGCTCCTACGAGCAGTACTTC.

By frequency in the sample, this clonotype is large. The V and J genes are TRBV7-2 and TRBJ2-1, with D perhaps being TRBD1 or TRBD2 (5 bases each). The CDR3 is 12 residues long. Germline CDR1 SGHTA, CDR2 FQGNSA. V lost 10 bases to trimming and J lost 8 bases, with 15 bases between them. The CDR3 DNA sequence: TGTGCCACCAGACGGGGCTTCGATGAGCAGTTCTTC. Translated, it gives CATRRGFDEQFF.

With regard to this clonotype: The DNA is left out, because the CDR3 cannot be placed on it with certainty; the CDR3 is given as TCRdb lists it. The V and J genes are TRBV7-5 and TRBJ2-1; the table assigns TRBD1, which was not confirmed against the DNA. TRBV7-5 is listed as a pseudogene. The CDR3 adds up to 15 amino acids, both ends counted. The CDR3 reads CISVPAAFRGNEQFF.

The genes are TRBV18 and TRBJ1-1; D is uncertain. Trimming removed 2 bases at V and 4 bases at J, with 11 bases between. This CDR3 is built from 14 residues. The germline V gene encodes CDR1 KGHSH and CDR2 LQKENI. This CDR3 reads CASSPEYMSTEAFF. In DNA, the CDR3 is TGTGCCAGCTCACCAGAGTACATGAGCACTGAAGCTTTCTTT. The full variable domain, its missing parts supplied by reference TRBV18 and TRBJ1-1, is NAGVMQNPRHLVRRRGQEARLRCSPMKGHSHVYWYRQLPEEGLKFMVYLQKENIIDESGMPKERFSAEFPKEGPSILRIQQVVRGDSAAYFCASSPEYMSTEAFFGQGTRLTVV.

Within the sample, this clonotype is medium-sized. This chain uses TRBV6-6 with TRBJ2-1; 9 positions agree with TRBD2. V lost 0 bases to trimming and J lost 7 bases; unmatched junction nucleotides: 4. The V gene's germline CDR1 is MNHNY and CDR2 SVGAGI (reference sequence). This CDR3 has 15 residues. DNA of the CDR3: TGTGCCAGCAGTTACTCAGGCGGGGGGGCAAATGAGCAGTTCTTC. The encoded protein is CASSYSGGGANEQFF.

The chain joins TRBV9 to TRBJ2-2, with TRBD1 matching 8 bases. Germline V lookup: CDR1 SGDLS, CDR2 YYNGEE. The CDR3 contains 17 residues. J lost 3 bases, V lost 3 bases, and 10 bases had no gene match. The CDR3 sequence: CASSAPDRDTDTGELFF. CDR3 coding DNA: TGTGCCAGCAGCGCCCCGGACAGGGATACGGACACCGGGGAGCTGTTTTTT.